This T cell receptor (beta chain) was sequenced for a study of Tregs in tolerant kidney transplant recipients. Method: immunoSEQ multiplex PCR; TCRdb's copy keeps in-frame clones and lacks some. Its table records about 6,300 clones. The nonmyeloablative bone marrow transplants came from related graft donors, with transient mixed chimerism. Study-level findings and limits: For some patients, primers changed over time, blocking nucleotide-level comparison.

The V gene's germline CDR1 is MDHEN and CDR2 SYDVKM. The CDR3 totals 13 residues. V dropped 6 bases and J dropped 2 bases, with 11 bases sitting between them. This clone is identified as medium-sized from frequency. Its antigen remains unknown. The CDR3 extends 3 residues past the end of the read, so its final part is completed from the germline J gene. The genes are TRBV28 and TRBJ2-7; D gene ambiguous. The receptor comes from a human patient who received a combined kidney and bone marrow transplant. Some T cells could come from the graft donor. Sequencing used CD4+ T cells from blood (PBMCs), obtained 6 months after the transplant. The CDR3 is CASSSTPTYEQYF. CDR3 DNA, as far as it was read: TGTGCCAGCAGCTCCACTCCAACCTACGAG.